Here is one T cell receptor beta chain with its context. The antigen it binds to is not known. Within one base of it there is no much larger clone, and no base qualities were kept. Explained via the paper, the treatment or condition label denotes: in vitro stimulation with specific CMV peptide epitopes to enrich CMV-specific T cells. This record belongs to a study of T cell repertoires in cytomegalovirus infection (dated by TCRdb to the late 2010s). About the full investigation: Peptide stimulations targeted recently identified HLA-C-restricted CMV epitopes, whose presentation resists viral immunomodulation, together with well-studied HLA-B-restricted epitopes. The HLA type of each donor mattered for the analysis, because public TCR beta signatures pointed to carriage of CMV infection along with the matching HLA type. General study outcomes and caveats: The ex vivo response was dominated by HLA-C-restricted CMV-specific TCR beta clonotypes, which also provided the single most frequent clonotype in two of eight donors. Cumulative frequency of public TCR beta family members discriminated carriers of CMV infection plus the relevant HLA type in this cohort and an independent approximately 370-donor cohort.

Sequencing relied on an Illumina HiSeq 1500. TCRdb reanalyzed the raw reads on its own, using fastp at Q25 for trimming and MiXCR for clone calling, and kept in-frame beta chains. Every distinct CDR3 protein forms one entry, paired with its most common genes and DNA. The sample has about 920,000 distinct CDR3 sequences on record, approximately 33% of them singletons. 10% to 15% of the sample is held by the ten biggest clonotypes. V and J are truncated by 6 bases and 0 bases respectively, leaving an intervening sequence of 10 bases. The germline V gene (reference sequence) specifies MNHEY as CDR1 and SMNVEV as CDR2. The CDR3 starts with the cysteine, ends with the phenylalanine, and has 14 residues. Only CDR3 DNA remains: 42 bases, in frame from the first base.

The receptor comes from a human donor in good health (CMV status not recorded). Some clones in this sample may be carry-over from other donors' samples. The sample was cultured CD8+ T cells from PBMCs, taken from culture after CMV antigen stimulation. The sequence is built from TRBV27 and TRBJ2-3; TRBD2 is a possible D gene, resting on 5 matching bases. The CDR3 region has the sequence CASRSGSSTDTQYF. At the DNA level, the sequence is TGTGCCAGCAGATCGGGGTCTAGCACAGATACGCAGTATTTT.